The rows below give T cell receptor beta chains drawn from one sample of a study of blood T cell repertoires in COVID-19. The table came from immunoSEQ multiplex PCR; TCRdb's copy has only in-frame clones and leaves some out. Of 50,000 to 75,000 clones in the sample, around 73% are singletons; the top ten hold about 20%. Sequences were obtained from peripheral blood. These receptors came from a man older than 75 with active or convalescent COVID-19. Both conserved end residues are part of each CDR3. A D gene is named only where the DNA matches it firmly. The size entry is marked missing in some rows and otherwise reads once, few, many or a size class.

V gene	clone size	J gene	D gene	CDR3 DNA	CDR3 protein
TRBV5-1	NA	TRBJ2-5	NA	TGCGCCAGCAGCTTCGGGACACCAGGAGAGACCCAGTACTTC	CASSFGTPGETQYF
TRBV6-2/TRBV6-3	NA	TRBJ2-7	NA	TGTGCCAGCAGTTACGCCTACTGGAGGGGAGGCTACGAGCAGTACTTC	CASSYAYWRGGYEQYF
TRBV29-1	NA	TRBJ1-2	TRBD1	TGCAGCGTGGACTCTCCCTTGACAGGGGAGAACTATGGCTACACCTTC	CSVDSPLTGENYGYTF
TRBV4-2	NA	TRBJ1-2	TRBD1	TGTGCCAGCACTACCTCCCGGGACAGGGGGTCGGGTAACTATGGCTACACCTTC	CASTTSRDRGSGNYGYTF
TRBV29-1	few	TRBJ1-1	NA	TGCAGCGTCACACAGGGCCACACTGAAGCTTTCTTT	CSVTQGHTEAFF
TRBV14	NA	TRBJ1-3	NA	TGTGCCAGCAGCCAAGTGAGGTCTGGAAACACCATATATTTT	CASSQVRSGNTIYF
TRBV19	NA	TRBJ1-1	TRBD1	TGTGCCAGTAGTCTCAGACAGGGTCTGAACACTGAAGCTTTCTTT	CASSLRQGLNTEAFF
TRBV4-1	NA	TRBJ2-1	NA	TGCGCCAGCAGCCAAGATCGAACGGAGGAGTACAATGAGCAGTTCTTC	CASSQDRTEEYNEQFF
TRBV7-3	NA	TRBJ1-1	NA	TGTGCCAGCAGCGCCGCAGGGCCACCGGCTTTCTTT	CASSAAGPPAFF
TRBV27	NA	TRBJ1-2	NA	TGTGCCAGCAGTTCGCGGACGGAGGGGGGCTACACCTTC	CASSSRTEGGYTF
TRBV3-1/TRBV3-2	NA	TRBJ1-2	NA	TGTGCCACCGGCGGACAGCACTATGGCTACACCTTC	CATGGQHYGYTF
TRBV18	NA	TRBJ1-6	NA	TGTGCCAGCTCACCAGAAGCAGGGGTAGGTAATTCACCCCTCCACTTT	CASSPEAGVGNSPLHF
TRBV12-3/TRBV12-4	NA	TRBJ2-7	NA	TGTGCCAGCGAGCAGACGGGTACCTACGAGCAGTACTTC	CASEQTGTYEQYF
TRBV25-1	NA	TRBJ2-1	TRBD2	TGTGCCAGCTCAGCGGGGGGTTTTTACAATGAGCAGTTCTTC	CASSAGGFYNEQFF
TRBV11-2	many	TRBJ1-6	NA	TGTGCCAGCAGCTTCGGACAGAATTCACCCCTCCACTTT	CASSFGQNSPLHF
TRBV5-5	NA	TRBJ2-5	NA	TGTGCCAGCAGCTTGGCGGGGGCAGGGGGGCTGGAGACCCAGTACTTC	CASSLAGAGGLETQYF
TRBV6-1	many	TRBJ2-6	TRBD1	TGTGCCAGCAGTGAAGCTAGCAGGGGGATGGTTGTGTCTGGGGCCAACGTCCTGACTTTC	CASSEASRGMVVSGANVLTF
TRBV10-1	NA	TRBJ2-5	TRBD2	TGCGCCAGCAGTAGCGGGGGGGCCCAAGAGACCCAGTACTTC	CASSSGGAQETQYF
TRBV2	few	TRBJ2-5	NA	TGTGCCAGCAGTGCTCAGGGGACCAGGGGTGAGACCCAGTACTTC	CASSAQGTRGETQYF
TRBV7-2	NA	TRBJ2-5	TRBD2	TGTGCCAGCAGCTTAACTAGCGGTCAAGAGACCCAGTACTTC	CASSLTSGQETQYF
TRBV5-1	NA	TRBJ1-5	NA	TGCGCCAGCAGCTGGGGCTCCAATCAGCCCCAGCATTTT	CASSWGSNQPQHF
TRBV7-9	NA	TRBJ1-1	NA	TGTGCCAGCAGCTTAACCCCCGCAGGGGTCGGCACTGAAGCTTTCTTT	CASSLTPAGVGTEAFF
TRBV5-1	once	TRBJ2-3	TRBD2	TGCGCCAGCAGCTCAATAGCGGGGGCAACAGATACGCAGTATTTT	CASSSIAGATDTQYF
TRBV21-1	NA	TRBJ2-7	NA	TGTGCCAGCAGCCCACCGGCACTAGCCGAGCAGTACTTC	CASSPPALAEQYF
TRBV18	NA	TRBJ2-2	NA	TGTGCCAGCTCACCACAAGGGCAGGGCTCCGGGGAGCTGTTTTTT	CASSPQGQGSGELFF
TRBV9	NA	TRBJ2-1	TRBD2	TGTGCCAGCAGCGTAGAGGGGACTAGCGTCTCCTTAGGGCAGCAGTTCTTC	CASSVEGTSVSLGQQFF
TRBV18	NA	TRBJ2-7	TRBD2	TGTGCCAGCTCACTCAGACAGGGACTAGCGGGAACGGACGAGCAGTACTTC	CASSLRQGLAGTDEQYF
TRBV27	few	TRBJ1-2	NA	TGTGCCAGCAGTCTAAACGCGAACTTGGGGGGAGGCTACACCTTC	CASSLNANLGGGYTF
TRBV28	NA	TRBJ1-3	NA	TGTGCCAGCACCCCCTGGGCCTCTGGAAACACCATATATTTT	CASTPWASGNTIYF
TRBV28	NA	TRBJ1-6	TRBD1	TGTGCCAGCAGTTTCTCGGCAGGGGGTGTTTCACCCCTCCACTTT	CASSFSAGGVSPLHF
TRBV2	NA	TRBJ1-1	TRBD1	TGTGCCAGCCTAGGGGACAGGGAGTTCACTGAAGCTTTCTTT	CASLGDREFTEAFF
TRBV5-4	many	TRBJ2-3	TRBD2	TGTGCCAGCAGCTTGGCCCGACTAGCGGCGCAGTATTTT	CASSLARLAAQYF
TRBV24-1	NA	TRBJ2-1	NA	TGTGCCACCAGTGCTACGAACTCCGCCTACAATGAGCAGTTCTTC	CATSATNSAYNEQFF
TRBV3-1/TRBV3-2	NA	TRBJ2-7	TRBD1	TGTGCCAGAGAGGGGACAGTCTCCTACGAGCAGTACTTC	CAREGTVSYEQYF
TRBV7-8	NA	TRBJ2-1	NA	TGTGCCAGCAGCCTTGACATCAACAATGAGCAGTTCTTC	CASSLDINNEQFF
TRBV2	NA	TRBJ2-7	TRBD2	TGTGCCAGCAGTGAAAACCCCCGACTAGCGGGAGGGGATCGGGAGCAGTACTTC	CASSENPRLAGGDREQYF
TRBV5-1	NA	TRBJ2-5	TRBD1	TGCGCCAGCAGCCCCTCCAAGACAGGGAAGGAGACCCAGTACTTC	CASSPSKTGKETQYF
TRBV6-5	NA	TRBJ2-5	NA	TGTGCCAGCAGTTTTGGACAGTTCGGGACCCAGTACTTC	CASSFGQFGTQYF
TRBV7-9	NA	TRBJ2-1	TRBD2	TGTGCCAGCAGCTTCCTAGCGGGGGCCCTCGACGGTGAGCAGTTCTTC	CASSFLAGALDGEQFF
TRBV4-3	once	TRBJ1-5	NA	TGCGCCAGCAGCCAAGACACGTCCGGTCAGCCCCAGCATTTT	CASSQDTSGQPQHF
TRBV18	NA	TRBJ2-6	NA	TGTGCCAGCTCATCGGCCGGCCGGGGCTCTGGGGCCAACGTCCTGACTTTC	CASSSAGRGSGANVLTF
TRBV21-1	NA	TRBJ2-2	NA	TGTGCCAGCAGCACCGAGGGAGGCCGGACAGGGTCCACCGGGGAGCTGTTTTTT	CASSTEGGRTGSTGELFF
TRBV7-7	NA	TRBJ2-5	NA	TGTGCCAGCAGCCTAGATACAGGGTCGCATCAAGAGACCCAGTACTTC	CASSLDTGSHQETQYF
TRBV6-2/TRBV6-3	many	TRBJ1-1	NA	TGTGCCAGCAGTTGGTCGGCGGCCGTCATGAACACTGAAGCTTTCTTT	CASSWSAAVMNTEAFF
TRBV6-5	NA	TRBJ2-5	NA	TGTGCCAGCAGTTTCCAGTTTGGAGAGACCCAGTACTTC	CASSFQFGETQYF
TRBV5-1	once	TRBJ1-5	NA	TGCGCCAGCAGCCTGATGGGAGGGGCCGGCTCGGAGCAGCCCCAGCATTTT	CASSLMGGAGSEQPQHF
TRBV5-4	NA	TRBJ1-1	TRBD1	TGTGCCAGCAGCTCAGCTACAGGGGGATACACTGAAGCTTTCTTT	CASSSATGGYTEAFF
TRBV6-2/TRBV6-3	NA	TRBJ2-7	NA	TGTGCCAGCAGCCCCCACCAGATCTCCTACGAGCAGTACTTC	CASSPHQISYEQYF
TRBV27	NA	TRBJ2-7	NA	TGTGCCAGCAGTTTAGCGAACGGGATCGAGCAGTACTTC	CASSLANGIEQYF
TRBV10-3	NA	TRBJ2-2	NA	TGTGCCATCAGGCCCGGACAGAACACCGGGGAGCTGTTTTTT	CAIRPGQNTGELFF